This TCR beta chain appears in the sequencing data of a study of blood T cell repertoires in COVID-19. Per the original data handling: Nucleated cell number was recorded as an estimate derived from reference gene primer amplification. Produced via immunoSEQ multiplex PCR; TCRdb's table is partial and in-frame only. That table is the source of V, J and clone size, and D and trimming were worked out from the DNA. The data hold a few hundred thousand clones, with about 83% observed a single time. Trimming took off 8 bases at V and 1 base at J, with 11 bases between the two ends. CDR1 PRHDT and CDR2 FYEKMQ come from the germline V gene (reference sequence). The CDR3 totals 13 residues.

The sequencing sample was made of peripheral blood. The chain is built from TRBV13 and TRBJ1-1, with D uncertain. This sequence was found in a woman under 40 with COVID-19, enrolled during active disease. The CDR3 protein is CASGPGGNTEAFF. CDR3 nucleotides: TGTGCCAGCGGCCCAGGTGGGAACACTGAAGCTTTCTTT.